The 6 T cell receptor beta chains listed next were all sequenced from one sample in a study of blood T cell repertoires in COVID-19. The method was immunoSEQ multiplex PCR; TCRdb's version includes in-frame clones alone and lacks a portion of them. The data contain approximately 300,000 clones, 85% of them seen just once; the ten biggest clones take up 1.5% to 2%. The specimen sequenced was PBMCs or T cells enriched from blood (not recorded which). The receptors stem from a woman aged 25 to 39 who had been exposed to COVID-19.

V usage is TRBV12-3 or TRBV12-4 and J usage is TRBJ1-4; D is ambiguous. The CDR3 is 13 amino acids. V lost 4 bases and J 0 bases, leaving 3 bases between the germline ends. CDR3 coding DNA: TGTGCCAGCAGTTCTACAACTAATGAAAAACTGTTTTTT. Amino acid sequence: CASSSTTNEKLFF.

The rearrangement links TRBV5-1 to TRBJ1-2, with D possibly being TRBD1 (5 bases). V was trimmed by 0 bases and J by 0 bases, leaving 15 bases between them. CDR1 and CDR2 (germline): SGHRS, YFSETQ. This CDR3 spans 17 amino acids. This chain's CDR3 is CASSLAPRTNTNYGYTF. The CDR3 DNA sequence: TGCGCCAGCAGCTTGGCCCCAAGGACAAACACTAACTATGGCTACACCTTC.

The CDR3 region has the DNA TGTGCCAGCACTGCCTCGGGGGTGGGACGGGGCTACACCTTC. Amino acids: CASTASGVGRGYTF. The gene calls are TRBV2 and TRBJ1-2; D might be TRBD1 (5 bases). Germline V lookup: CDR1 SNHLY, CDR2 FYNNEI. The V gene lost 7 bases and the J gene lost 8 bases, with 20 bases spanning the gap. CDR3 length: 14 amino acids.

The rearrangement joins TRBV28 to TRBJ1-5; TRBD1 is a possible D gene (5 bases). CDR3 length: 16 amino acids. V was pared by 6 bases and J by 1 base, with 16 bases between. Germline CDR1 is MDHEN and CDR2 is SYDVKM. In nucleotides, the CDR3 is TGTGCCAGCAGGGTCGGGGGAGGTAGAAGCAATCAGCCCCAGCATTTT. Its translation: CASRVGGGRSNQPQHF.

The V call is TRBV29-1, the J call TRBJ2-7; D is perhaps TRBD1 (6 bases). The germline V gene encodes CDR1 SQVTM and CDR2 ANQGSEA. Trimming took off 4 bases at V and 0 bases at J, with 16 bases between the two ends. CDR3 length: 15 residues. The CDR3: CSVGSRDILSYEQYF. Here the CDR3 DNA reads TGCAGCGTTGGTAGCCGGGACATCCTCTCCTACGAGCAGTACTTC.

DNA for the CDR3: TGTGCCAGCCGAGGGACAGGGATTAATTCACCCCTCCACTTT. Its translation: CASRGTGINSPLHF. The chain is built from TRBV28 and TRBJ1-6, with 9 bases fitting TRBD1. V lost 8 bases, J lost 6 bases, and 5 bases stayed unmatched. Germline V gives CDR1 MDHEN, CDR2 SYDVKM. This CDR3 has 14 residues.